Listed below are T cell receptor beta chains from one sample, sequenced in a study of cytomegalovirus exposure and HLA in healthy donors. The data were produced by immunoSEQ multiplex PCR, yet TCRdb's version contains in-frame clones alone and is incomplete. Here the sample spans around 130,000 clones, over 70% being singletons. The sample taken for sequencing was PBMCs. These receptors all stem from a woman in her forties in good health and CMV-seropositive. Both conserved end residues are part of each CDR3. Each record gives: clone size, J gene, D gene, V gene, CDR3 protein, CDR3 DNA. D genes are given only for firm matches. The size of a clone is reported for some rows only, either as once, few or many, or as a class for expanded clones.

size: once; J: TRBJ2-1; D: TRBD2; V: TRBV19; CDR3: CASSITGGAHNEQFF; DNA: TGTGCCAGTAGTATAACCGGGGGGGCCCACAATGAGCAGTTCTTC
size: -; J: TRBJ2-7; D: TRBD2; V: TRBV28; CDR3: CASSFGGSSYEQYF; DNA: TGTGCCAGCAGTTTCGGCGGGAGCTCCTACGAGCAGTACTTC
size: -; J: TRBJ1-3; D: -; V: TRBV5-1; CDR3: CASSLQSVVSGNTIYF; DNA: TGCGCCAGCAGCCTACAGTCTGTTGTCTCTGGAAACACCATATATTTT
size: -; J: TRBJ2-7; D: -; V: TRBV6-6; CDR3: CASSFDSGYEQYF; DNA: TGTGCCAGCAGTTTTGATAGCGGTTACGAGCAGTACTTC
size: once; J: TRBJ2-1; D: -; V: TRBV28; CDR3: CASSANPYNEQFF; DNA: TGTGCCAGCAGCGCGAACCCATACAATGAGCAGTTCTTC
size: -; J: TRBJ1-1; D: -; V: TRBV19; CDR3: CASLSGAGANTEAFF; DNA: TGTGCCAGCCTATCCGGGGCAGGGGCAAACACTGAAGCTTTCTTT
size: -; J: TRBJ2-2; D: -; V: TRBV9; CDR3: CASSVDYNTGELFF; DNA: TGTGCCAGCAGCGTAGACTACAACACCGGGGAGCTGTTTTTT
size: -; J: TRBJ2-5; D: TRBD2; V: TRBV7-2; CDR3: CASSLSPSGRVTQYF; DNA: TGTGCCAGCAGCTTATCGCCTAGCGGGAGAGTGACCCAGTACTTC
size: -; J: TRBJ1-2; D: -; V: TRBV5-4; CDR3: CASSPAGPTLANYGYTF; DNA: TGTGCCAGCAGCCCGGCGGGTCCCACCTTAGCTAACTATGGCTACACCTTC
size: -; J: TRBJ2-1; D: -; V: TRBV7-3; CDR3: CASSSTSWHGEQFF; DNA: TGTGCCAGCAGTTCCACGTCATGGCATGGTGAGCAGTTCTTC
size: once; J: TRBJ2-7; D: TRBD1; V: TRBV4-3; CDR3: CASSSYQQGNYEQYF; DNA: TGCGCCAGCAGCTCCTACCAACAGGGGAACTACGAGCAGTACTTC
size: -; J: TRBJ2-7; D: -; V: TRBV27; CDR3: CASSLEGVPHYEQYF; DNA: TGTGCCAGCAGTTTAGAGGGAGTCCCCCACTACGAGCAGTACTTC
size: -; J: TRBJ2-7; D: -; V: TRBV28; CDR3: CASTSGFSYEQYF; DNA: TGTGCCAGCACCTCAGGGTTCAGCTACGAGCAGTACTTC
size: -; J: TRBJ1-2; D: TRBD1; V: TRBV7-9; CDR3: CASSLADRGLYGYTF; DNA: TGTGCCAGCAGCTTAGCTGACAGGGGCCTATATGGCTACACCTTC
size: -; J: TRBJ2-7; D: TRBD1; V: TRBV10-3; CDR3: CAISESGQGYYEQYF; DNA: TGTGCCATCAGTGAGTCTGGACAGGGCTATTACGAGCAGTACTTC
size: -; J: TRBJ2-5; D: TRBD2; V: TRBV5-4; CDR3: CASSLSQAGVETQYF; DNA: TGTGCCAGCAGCCTCTCGCAAGCGGGAGTGGAGACCCAGTACTTC
size: -; J: TRBJ1-1; D: -; V: TRBV4-3; CDR3: CASSPQPDGRDTEAFF; DNA: TGCGCCAGCAGCCCACAGCCGGACGGCAGGGACACTGAAGCTTTCTTT
size: -; J: TRBJ2-1; D: -; V: TRBV6-5; CDR3: CASRDSSSYNEQFF; DNA: TGTGCCAGCAGGGACAGCAGCTCCTACAATGAGCAGTTCTTC
size: once; J: TRBJ1-1; D: -; V: TRBV7-6; CDR3: CASSLKGGGTEAFF; DNA: TGTGCCAGCAGCTTAAAGGGGGGGGGCACTGAAGCTTTCTTT
size: -; J: TRBJ2-1; D: TRBD2; V: TRBV6-5; CDR3: CASSLRLAGINEQFF; DNA: TGTGCCAGCAGTCTCCGACTAGCGGGAATTAATGAGCAGTTCTTC
size: -; J: TRBJ2-2; D: -; V: TRBV28; CDR3: CASSLRGDFSIGELFF; DNA: TGTGCCAGCAGTTTACGCGGGGACTTTTCCATCGGGGAGCTGTTTTTT
size: few; J: TRBJ1-2; D: -; V: TRBV4-3; CDR3: CASSQEWRANRGYTF; DNA: TGCGCCAGCAGCCAAGAGTGGAGGGCTAATCGTGGCTACACCTTC
size: few; J: TRBJ1-4; D: TRBD1; V: TRBV5-1; CDR3: CASSLGQGAGREKLFF; DNA: TGCGCCAGCAGTCTCGGACAGGGGGCGGGTCGAGAAAAACTGTTTTTT
size: -; J: TRBJ1-2; D: -; V: TRBV16; CDR3: CASSQMVHDRSRSYGYTF; DNA: TGTGCCAGCAGCCAAATGGTTCACGACAGGTCTCGATCTTATGGCTACACCTTC
size: few; J: TRBJ2-1; D: TRBD2; V: TRBV6-1; CDR3: CASSDRLAGGSSYNEQFF; DNA: TGTGCCAGCAGTGACCGACTAGCGGGCGGGAGCTCCTACAATGAGCAGTTCTTC
size: -; J: TRBJ1-1; D: -; V: TRBV6-6; CDR3: CASLLGDGEAFF; DNA: TGTGCCAGCCTACTAGGAGACGGTGAAGCTTTCTTT
size: few; J: TRBJ2-3; D: TRBD2; V: TRBV29-1; CDR3: CSVERVGGGFTDTQYF; DNA: TGCAGCGTTGAAAGGGTTGGCGGGGGTTTCACAGATACGCAGTATTTT
size: -; J: TRBJ1-1; D: -; V: TRBV27; CDR3: CASSRRGLNTEAFF; DNA: TGTGCCAGCAGTCGGAGAGGCTTAAACACTGAAGCTTTCTTT
size: -; J: TRBJ2-1; D: TRBD2; V: TRBV9; CDR3: CASNGGRLTYDEQFF; DNA: TGTGCCAGCAATGGCGGGAGGTTAACATACGATGAGCAGTTCTTC
size: -; J: TRBJ1-4; D: -; V: TRBV5-6; CDR3: CASSLVASRKLFF; DNA: TGTGCCAGCAGCTTGGTAGCGTCACGAAAACTGTTTTTT
size: -; J: TRBJ1-2; D: -; V: TRBV19; CDR3: CASSILEGNYGYTF; DNA: TGTGCCAGTAGTATCTTGGAGGGTAACTATGGCTACACCTTC
size: few; J: TRBJ2-7; D: TRBD2; V: TRBV6-6; CDR3: CASGLAGPREQYF; DNA: TGTGCCAGCGGACTAGCGGGACCTCGCGAGCAGTACTTC
size: -; J: TRBJ1-2; D: TRBD1; V: TRBV4-3; CDR3: CASSQGRGQYRGYGYTF; DNA: TGCGCCAGCAGCCAAGGGAGGGGACAGTACAGAGGCTATGGCTACACCTTC
size: few; J: TRBJ2-1; D: TRBD1; V: TRBV5-6; CDR3: CASSEGGERYNEQFF; DNA: TGTGCCAGCAGTGAAGGGGGCGAGCGCTACAATGAGCAGTTCTTC
size: once; J: TRBJ2-7; D: TRBD1; V: TRBV29-1; CDR3: CSGRTGGLAYEQYF; DNA: TGCAGCGGCCGGACAGGGGGGCTCGCCTACGAGCAGTACTTC
size: -; J: TRBJ2-7; D: TRBD1; V: TRBV7-2; CDR3: CASSLAGGYEQYF; DNA: TGTGCCAGCAGCTTGGCAGGGGGCTACGAGCAGTACTTC
size: -; J: TRBJ2-1; D: TRBD2; V: TRBV7-2; CDR3: CASSLVLLAGVYGEQFF; DNA: TGTGCCAGCAGCTTAGTTTTACTAGCGGGAGTGTACGGTGAGCAGTTCTTC
size: once; J: TRBJ1-5; D: -; V: TRBV9; CDR3: CASSVGTDHQPQHF; DNA: TGTGCCAGCAGCGTAGGGACAGATCATCAGCCCCAGCATTTT
size: once; J: TRBJ2-7; D: TRBD1; V: TRBV30; CDR3: CAGRGGQGNEQYF; DNA: TGTGCCGGGAGGGGTGGACAGGGGAACGAGCAGTACTTC
size: -; J: TRBJ1-2; D: -; V: TRBV13; CDR3: CASSLGRVGGYTF; DNA: TGTGCCAGCAGCTTAGGCAGGGTTGGAGGCTACACCTTC
size: -; J: TRBJ1-2; D: -; V: TRBV6-6; CDR3: CASSYLRLMAYGYTF; DNA: TGTGCCAGCAGTTACCTCCGATTAATGGCCTATGGCTACACCTTC
size: -; J: TRBJ1-5; D: TRBD1; V: TRBV7-8; CDR3: CASSSLGQGNSNQPQHF; DNA: TGTGCCAGCAGCTCTCTAGGACAGGGGAATAGCAATCAGCCCCAGCATTTT
size: -; J: TRBJ1-2; D: TRBD1; V: TRBV7-2; CDR3: CASSLRQTGEGYTF; DNA: TGTGCCAGCAGCTTACGGCAGACAGGGGAAGGCTACACCTTC
size: once; J: TRBJ2-7; D: TRBD2; V: TRBV25-1; CDR3: CASIAGAPYEQYF; DNA: TGTGCCAGCATTGCGGGAGCGCCCTACGAGCAGTACTTC
size: -; J: TRBJ1-2; D: -; V: TRBV7-2; CDR3: CASSLVGGSDGYTF; DNA: TGTGCCAGCAGCTTAGTTGGAGGGTCGGACGGCTACACCTTC
size: few; J: TRBJ1-4; D: -; V: TRBV6-5; CDR3: CASSSVRGTNEKLFF; DNA: TGTGCCAGCAGTTCCGTTCGGGGAACAAATGAAAAACTGTTTTTT
size: -; J: TRBJ2-5; D: TRBD2; V: TRBV19; CDR3: CASSSSGGAGTQYF; DNA: TGTGCCAGTAGTTCTAGCGGGGGGGCAGGGACCCAGTACTTC
size: -; J: TRBJ1-1; D: -; V: TRBV7-9; CDR3: CASSLPGLMNTEAFF; DNA: TGTGCCAGCAGCTTACCAGGGCTAATGAACACTGAAGCTTTCTTT
size: -; J: TRBJ1-4; D: -; V: TRBV6-1; CDR3: CASSELAGYNEKLFF; DNA: TGTGCCAGCAGTGAATTAGCGGGGTATAATGAAAAACTGTTTTTT
size: -; J: TRBJ2-3; D: -; V: TRBV29-1; CDR3: CSVAGDTQYF; DNA: TGCAGCGTTGCGGGGGATACGCAGTATTTT
size: -; J: TRBJ2-3; D: -; V: TRBV7-3; CDR3: CASSSEGVAASTDTQYF; DNA: TGTGCCAGCAGCTCCGAAGGGGTCGCGGCTAGCACAGATACGCAGTATTTT
size: -; J: TRBJ1-5; D: -; V: TRBV5-6; CDR3: CASSLEGGNQPQHF; DNA: TGTGCCAGCAGCTTGGAAGGAGGCAATCAGCCCCAGCATTTT
size: -; J: TRBJ1-5; D: TRBD1; V: TRBV27; CDR3: CASRLTGIGNQPQHF; DNA: TGTGCCAGCAGACTGACAGGGATAGGCAATCAGCCCCAGCATTTT
size: -; J: TRBJ1-3; D: TRBD1; V: TRBV30; CDR3: CAWNKGQAAGNTIYF; DNA: TGTGCCTGGAACAAGGGACAGGCAGCTGGAAACACCATATATTTT